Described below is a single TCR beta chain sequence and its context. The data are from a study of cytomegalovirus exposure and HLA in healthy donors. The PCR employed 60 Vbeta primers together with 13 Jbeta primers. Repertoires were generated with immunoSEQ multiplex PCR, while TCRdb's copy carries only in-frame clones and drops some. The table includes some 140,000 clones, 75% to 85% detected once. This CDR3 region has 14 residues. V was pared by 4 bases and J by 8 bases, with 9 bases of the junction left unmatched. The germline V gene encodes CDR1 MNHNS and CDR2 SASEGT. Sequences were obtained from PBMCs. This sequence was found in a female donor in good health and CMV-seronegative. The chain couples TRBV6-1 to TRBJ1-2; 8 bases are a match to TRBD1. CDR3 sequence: CASSAIQGAEGYTF. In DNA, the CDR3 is TGTGCCAGCAGTGCCATCCAGGGGGCGGAAGGCTACACCTTC.